The 16 T cell receptor beta chains listed next were all sequenced from one sample in a study of CD8 T cells in ankylosing spondylitis. One entry per CDR3 protein, called by TCRdb with MiXCR from the 5' RACE reads. The sample yields about 360,000 distinct CDR3 sequences, 20% seen once. The sequencing input was blood, either unsorted or a sorted T cell fraction (not recorded which). The receptors here all came from a male donor with ankylosing spondylitis or in good health (not recorded which).

The chain recombines TRBV5-1 with TRBJ2-7, with 12 bases aligning to TRBD2. The CDR3 loop spans 16 amino acids. Germline CDR1 SGHRS, CDR2 YFSETQ. V lost 0 bases, J lost 4 bases, and 5 bases stayed unmatched. The CDR3 DNA sequence: TGCGCCAGCAGCTTGGCACCTAGCGGGGGGGGTTACGAGCAGTACTTC. Its protein is CASSLAPSGGGYEQYF. Together with reference TRBV5-1 and TRBJ2-7, the CDR3 gives the full variable domain: KAGVTQTPRYLIKTRGQQVTLSCSPISGHRSVSWYQQTPGQGLQFLFEYFSETQRNKGNFPGRFSGRQFSNSRSEMNVSTLELGDSALYLCASSLAPSGGGYEQYFGPGTRLTVT.

This clonotype was seen a few times. The chain uses TRBV9 and TRBJ2-5, with 7 bases identical to TRBD2. CDR1 is SGDLS, CDR2 YYNGEE, per germline. This CDR3 is built from 14 residues. After removal of 2 bases from V and 3 bases from J, the junction contained 4 bases not matched to a gene. The CDR3 loop is CASSVGGIEETQYF. The CDR3 nucleotides are TGTGCCAGCAGCGTGGGGGGGATCGAAGAGACCCAGTACTTC.

V gene TRBV29-1 combines with J gene TRBJ1-1; D not certain. The CDR3 is 10 residues long. V was shortened by 3 bases and J by 6 bases, with 5 bases between the two germline ends. Germline CDR1 SQVTM, CDR2 ANQGSEA. The CDR3 sequence is CSVDASEAFF. The DNA of the CDR3 is TGCAGCGTTGACGCCTCTGAAGCTTTCTTT. Filled out from reference TRBV29-1 and TRBJ1-1, the complete variable domain reads SAVISQKPSRDICQRGTSLTIQCQVDSQVTMMFWYRQQPGQSLTLIATANQGSEATYESGFVIDKFPISRPNLTFSTLTVSNMSPEDSSIYLCSVDASEAFFGQGTRLTVV.

This clonotype was recorded a few times. The J gene is TRBJ2-1, the V gene TRBV11-1, with TRBD2 identical over 7 bases. This CDR3 comprises 16 residues. Germline CDR1 SGHAT, CDR2 FQDESV (reference sequence). The trim removed 1 base at V and 1 base at J, leaving 4 bases unmatched. The CDR3 nucleotides are TGTGCCAGCAGCTTAGAAGCGGGGTTATCCTACAATGAGCAGTTCTTC. It specifies CASSLEAGLSYNEQFF. Full variable domain (outside the CDR3, taken from reference TRBV11-1 and TRBJ2-1): EAEVAQSPRYKITEKSQAVAFWCDPISGHATLYWYRQILGQGPELLVQFQDESVVDDSQLPKDRFSAERLKGVDSTLKIQPAELGDSAMYLCASSLEAGLSYNEQFFGPGTRLTVL.

This clonotype occurred a few times. The rearrangement joins TRBV5-6 to TRBJ1-2, with a tentative D call TRBD1 (5 bases). Germline loops: CDR1 SGHDT, CDR2 YYEEEE. The CDR3 covers 13 residues. V lost 1 base to trimming and J lost 3 bases, with 7 bases between them. In DNA, the CDR3 is TGTGCCAGCAGCTTGACCAGGGACTATGGCTACACCTTC. This sequence encodes CASSLTRDYGYTF.

This clonotype was detected only a few times. The genes are TRBV20-1 and TRBJ2-3, with 7 bases fitting TRBD2. The CDR3 covers 16 residues. Germline V gene lookup returns CDR1 DFQATT and CDR2 SNEGSKA (reference sequence). The ends lost 2 bases at V and 2 bases at J; junction bases unmatched: 10. The CDR3 loop is CSARPRQAGITDTQYF. The CDR3 coding sequence is TGCAGTGCTAGACCACGTCAAGCGGGGATCACAGATACGCAGTATTTT.

This clonotype was seen a handful of times. This rearrangement joins TRBV25-1 to TRBJ2-7, with D perhaps TRBD1 (5 bases). The germline gives CDR1 MGHDK, CDR2 SYGVNS. The V end was cut by 3 bases, the J end by 3 bases, with 9 bases between. CDR3 length equals 13 residues. CDR3 coding DNA: TGTGCCAGCAGTGAGCACCAGGGCTACGAGCAGTACTTC. Protein product: CASSEHQGYEQYF.

This clonotype occurred a few times. CDR3 sequence (DNA): TGTGCCAGCAGCGACCGGACGGTTCAAGGGGAGCAGTACTTC. Translating gives CASSDRTVQGEQYF. This chain joins TRBV7-8 and TRBJ2-7; D gene ambiguous. Trimming removed 5 bases at V and 7 bases at J, with 18 bases between. This CDR3 contains 14 residues. Germline V gives CDR1 SGHVS, CDR2 FQNEAQ.

This clonotype has just a few counts. V and J are TRBV3-1 and TRBJ2-1; D not resolved. CDR1 is LGHDT, CDR2 YNNKEL, per germline (reference sequence). V was shortened by 4 bases and J by 0 bases, with 13 bases between the two germline ends. This CDR3 region has 16 residues. CDR3 bases: TGTGCCAGCAGCCCGCGACTGAGCGCCTCCTACAATGAGCAGTTCTTC. Protein sequence: CASSPRLSASYNEQFF.

The chain combines TRBV29-1 with TRBJ2-7; TRBD2 agrees at 13 bases. Germline CDR1 SQVTM, CDR2 ANQGSEA. The CDR3 is made up of 15 amino acids. V trimming: 6 bases; J trimming: 2 bases; junction bases outside the gene matches: 7. CDR3 DNA sequence: TGCAGCGTCCTTCCGACTAGCGGGGGGACCTACGAGCAGTACTTC. As protein: CSVLPTSGGTYEQYF.

The chain links TRBV6-1 to TRBJ1-2; TRBD1 might be the D (5 bases). The length of the CDR3 is 14 residues. Trimming removed 4 bases from V and 2 bases from J, with 11 bases in between. CDR1 and CDR2 from the germline V gene are MNHNS and SASEGT. CDR3 sequence (DNA): TGTGCCAGCAGTGTTGCTGACAGCAACTATGGCTACACCTTC. This encodes CASSVADSNYGYTF.

This clonotype occurred once. This chain uses TRBV6-1 with TRBJ2-7; D perhaps matches TRBD2 (6 bases). The CDR3 spans 16 residues. Germline V gene data show CDR1 as MNHNS and CDR2 as SASEGT. V was cut by 10 bases and J by 7 bases, with 29 bases left in between. This chain's CDR3 is CATRDWVQAGPGEQYF. The DNA for the CDR3 is TGTGCCACTAGGGACTGGGTGCAGGCAGGTCCTGGAGAGCAGTACTTC.

J is TRBJ2-5 and V is TRBV10-3, with 14 bases matching TRBD2. Germline values: CDR1 ENHRY, CDR2 SYGVKD. V was pared by 6 bases and J by 1 base, with 1 base of the junction left unmatched. The CDR3 has 15 residues. Here the CDR3 DNA reads TGTGCCATCAGGGGGACTAGCGGGAGCCAAGAGACCCAGTACTTC. It specifies CAIRGTSGSQETQYF.

This clonotype was recorded a few times. The gene calls are TRBV20-1 and TRBJ2-6, with D perhaps matching TRBD1 or TRBD2 (6 bases each). CDR3 size: 17 residues. Germline V gene lookup returns CDR1 DFQATT and CDR2 SNEGSKA (reference sequence). CDR3 DNA sequence: TGCAGCATACTAGCCCCGGGGGCATTCGGGGGGGCCAACGTCCTGACTTTC. Amino acids: CSILAPGAFGGANVLTF.

The gene calls are TRBV7-8 and TRBJ2-1; tentative D call: TRBD1 (6 bases). Germline V CDR1 and CDR2: SGHVS, FQNEAQ. Trimming took off 5 bases at V and 3 bases at J, with 14 bases between the two ends. This CDR3 region has 15 residues. The CDR3 DNA reads as TGTGCCAGCAGCCCACCCAGGGGTATCTACAATGAGCAGTTCTTC. This encodes CASSPPRGIYNEQFF.

This chain links TRBV20-1 with TRBJ2-1; the D gene is possibly TRBD2 (7 bases). The germline V gene has CDR1 DFQATT and CDR2 SNEGSKA (reference sequence). V was trimmed by 0 bases and J by 2 bases, leaving 11 bases between them. The CDR3 totals 15 residues. CDR3 loop: CSARDRGGPYNEQFF. CDR3 DNA: TGCAGTGCTAGAGATAGGGGGGGGCCCTACAATGAGCAGTTCTTC.